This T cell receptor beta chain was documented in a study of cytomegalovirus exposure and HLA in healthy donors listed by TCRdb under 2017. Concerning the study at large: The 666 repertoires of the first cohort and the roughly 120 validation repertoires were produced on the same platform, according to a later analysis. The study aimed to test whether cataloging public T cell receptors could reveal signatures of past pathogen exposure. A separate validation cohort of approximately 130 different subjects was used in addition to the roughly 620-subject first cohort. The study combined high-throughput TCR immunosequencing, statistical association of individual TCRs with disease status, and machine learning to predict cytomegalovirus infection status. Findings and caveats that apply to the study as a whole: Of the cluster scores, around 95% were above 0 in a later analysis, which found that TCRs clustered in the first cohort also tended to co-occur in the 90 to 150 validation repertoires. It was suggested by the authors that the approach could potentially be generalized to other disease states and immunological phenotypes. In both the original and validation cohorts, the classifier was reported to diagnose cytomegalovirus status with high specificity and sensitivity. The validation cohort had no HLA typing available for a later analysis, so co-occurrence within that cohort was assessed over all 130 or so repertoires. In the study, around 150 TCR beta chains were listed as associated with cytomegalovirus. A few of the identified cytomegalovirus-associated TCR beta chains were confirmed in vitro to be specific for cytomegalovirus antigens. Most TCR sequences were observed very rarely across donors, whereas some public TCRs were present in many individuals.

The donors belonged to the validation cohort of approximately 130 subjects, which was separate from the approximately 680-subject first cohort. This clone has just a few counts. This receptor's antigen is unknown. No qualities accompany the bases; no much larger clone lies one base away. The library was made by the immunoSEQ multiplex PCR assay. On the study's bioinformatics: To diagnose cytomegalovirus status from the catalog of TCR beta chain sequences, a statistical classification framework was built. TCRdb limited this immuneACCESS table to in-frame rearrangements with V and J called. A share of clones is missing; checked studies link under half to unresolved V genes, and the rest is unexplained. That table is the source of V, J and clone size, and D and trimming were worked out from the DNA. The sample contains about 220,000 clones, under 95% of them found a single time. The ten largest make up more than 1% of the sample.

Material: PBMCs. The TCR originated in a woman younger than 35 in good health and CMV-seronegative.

CDR3 region: CASSLIAREAYEQYF. The nucleotides read TGCGCCAGCAGCTTAATTGCCAGGGAGGCCTACGAGCAGTACTTC. The rearrangement combines TRBV5-1 with TRBJ2-7, and the D gene may be TRBD2, 6 bases matching. CDR1 and CDR2 are read off the germline V gene as SGHRS and YFSETQ. The CDR3 sequence holds 15 residues, the cysteine and phenylalanine included. The sequence is cut down to CDR3 DNA, 45 bases in frame from base 1. The V end loses 2 bases and the J end loses 2 bases, and a stretch of 14 bases separates them.